A single sample gave rise to the 21 T cell receptor beta chains below, sequenced in a study of T cells after yellow fever vaccination. TCRdb ran MiXCR on the 5' RACE reads and lists one entry per CDR3 protein. This table has some 670,000 distinct CDR3 sequences, around an eighth appearing once. Sequenced material: PBMCs, taken on the day of the yellow fever booster vaccination. These TCRs come from a man aged 25-40 years who received the YFV17D yellow fever vaccine.

At least ten counts were recorded for this clonotype. V usage is TRBV3-1 and J usage is TRBJ2-3; D unresolved. Germline assignment: CDR1 LGHDT and CDR2 YNNKEL (reference sequence). The CDR3 length is 14 residues. V lost 4 bases to trimming and J lost 0 bases, with 8 bases between them. CDR3 loop: CASSPTLSTDTQYF. CDR3 bases: TGTGCCAGCAGCCCGACACTTAGCACAGATACGCAGTATTTT.

This sequence joins TRBV20-1 and TRBJ1-5, with 8 nucleotides matching TRBD1. The CDR3 spans 14 residues. CDR1 DFQATT and CDR2 SNEGSKA come from the germline V gene (reference sequence). J lost 3 bases, V lost 5 bases, and 6 bases had no gene match. The CDR3 DNA sequence: TGCAGTGCTGGACAGGGACTGACCAATCAGCCCCAGCATTTT. This codes for CSAGQGLTNQPQHF.

The V gene is TRBV19, the J gene TRBJ2-7; D might be TRBD1 or TRBD2, each matching 5 bases. There are 13 residues in the CDR3. V lost 2 bases and J lost 5, with 10 bases in between. Germline CDR1 and CDR2: LNHDA and SQIVND (reference sequence). The DNA for the CDR3 is TGTGCCAGTAGTATACTTTCGGGACACGAGCAGTACTTC. It specifies CASSILSGHEQYF.

The chain employs TRBV6-2 or TRBV6-3 and TRBJ2-1; the D is unclear. The CDR3 covers 21 residues. Germline CDR1 reads MNHEY; CDR2 reads SVGEGT. Trimming shortened V by 8 bases and J by 3 bases, and 35 bases separated the two germline ends. The CDR3 is CASAIPRVWQPRLKVYNEQFF. CDR3 bases: TGTGCCAGCGCGATTCCCCGAGTATGGCAGCCTCGTCTAAAGGTCTACAATGAGCAGTTCTTC.

The chain links TRBV4-3 to TRBJ2-7; TRBD2 matches 7 bases. Per germline, CDR1 LGHNA and CDR2 YSLEER. V shed 0 bases, J shed 0 bases, and the junction held 8 bases outside the gene matches. The CDR3 length is 17 residues. The CDR3 protein is CASSQENTRGSSYEQYF. In DNA, the CDR3 is TGCGCCAGCAGCCAAGAAAACACTCGCGGGAGCTCCTACGAGCAGTACTTC.

The chain carries TRBV4-3 and TRBJ2-5, with D perhaps being TRBD1 or TRBD2 (5 bases each). The CDR3 runs 14 residues. V lost 0 bases and J lost 7, with 12 bases in between. Germline V gene sequence: CDR1 LGHNA, CDR2 YSLEER. The CDR3 loop reads CASSQDFRDGTQYF. CDR3 DNA sequence: TGCGCCAGCAGCCAAGACTTTCGGGACGGGACCCAGTACTTC.

This clonotype was counted between two and nine times. The rearrangement links TRBV10-2 to TRBJ2-7, with D possibly matching TRBD2 (5 bases). V shed 8 bases and J shed 0 bases, with 20 bases lying between them. CDR1 WSHSY and CDR2 SAAADI come from the germline V gene. The CDR3 has 16 residues. DNA of the CDR3: TGCGCCAGCCGGAGTACTAGTGGGATTCCCTCCTACGAGCAGTACTTC. It is translated as CASRSTSGIPSYEQYF.

V usage is TRBV27 and J usage is TRBJ2-1; 9 bases are a match to TRBD1. CDR1 MNHEY and CDR2 SMNVEV come from the germline V gene (reference sequence). This CDR3 is built from 12 residues. V shed 5 bases, J shed 12 bases, and the junction held 5 bases outside the gene matches. The DNA for the CDR3 is TGTGCCAGCAGTAGACAGGGGGGTGGGCAGTTCTTC. It specifies CASSRQGGGQFF.

The chain links TRBV5-1 to TRBJ2-5; weak D call: TRBD1 (6 bases). This CDR3 comprises 15 residues. V gave up 1 base and J gave up 7 bases, with 17 bases separating them. The germline gives CDR1 SGHRS, CDR2 YFSETQ. CDR3 residues: CASSLSAGVTGTQYF. The CDR3 DNA sequence: TGCGCCAGCAGCTTGTCGGCAGGGGTAACCGGGACCCAGTACTTC. Complete variable domain (other parts from reference TRBV5-1 and TRBJ2-5): KAGVTQTPRYLIKTRGQQVTLSCSPISGHRSVSWYQQTPGQGLQFLFEYFSETQRNKGNFPGRFSGRQFSNSRSEMNVSTLELGDSALYLCASSLSAGVTGTQYFGPGTRLLVL.

This clonotype has more than one count but fewer than ten. The chain joins TRBV20-1 to TRBJ2-7; a possible D gene is TRBD2 (5 bases). Germline loops: CDR1 DFQATT, CDR2 SNEGSKA (reference sequence). Trimming shortened V by 5 bases and J by 0 bases, and 17 bases separated the two germline ends. The CDR3 spans 15 residues. The CDR3 DNA sequence: TGCAGTGCTTCAGGTTCGCGGGCCGGCTCCTACGAGCAGTACTTC. It is translated as CSASGSRAGSYEQYF.

This chain links TRBV7-8 with TRBJ2-4; D might be TRBD2 (5 bases). The CDR3 has 15 residues. The germline gives CDR1 SGHVS, CDR2 FQNEAQ. The V gene lost 5 bases and the J gene lost 1 base, with 12 bases spanning the gap. CDR3 sequence reads: CASSPVPGAKNIQYF. The CDR3 bases are TGTGCCAGCAGCCCCGTGCCGGGGGCCAAAAACATTCAGTACTTC.

This clonotype has a count of ten or more. DNA for the CDR3: TGCGCCAGCAGCTTTTCCGGGGGAGAGCAGTACTTC. Translated, it gives CASSFSGGEQYF. The rearrangement joins TRBV5-1 to TRBJ2-7; D is possibly TRBD2 (6 bases). This CDR3 contains 12 residues. Germline CDR1 SGHRS, CDR2 YFSETQ. Trimming left V 2 bases short and J 7 bases short, with 10 bases between.

This clonotype was seen only a few times. The rearrangement uses TRBV20-1 and TRBJ2-3; D ambiguous. Germline V gene data show CDR1 as DFQATT and CDR2 as SNEGSKA (reference sequence). V lost 3 bases to trimming and J lost 2 bases, with 6 bases between them. The CDR3 is 12 amino acids. The CDR3 sequence: CSARQVTDTQYF. The CDR3 region has the DNA TGCAGTGCTAGGCAGGTCACAGATACGCAGTATTTT.

Many counts were recorded for this clonotype. The chain joins TRBV20-1 to TRBJ2-7; 8 bases agree with TRBD2. The germline V gene encodes CDR1 DFQATT and CDR2 SNEGSKA (reference sequence). The CDR3 covers 14 residues. V lost 3 bases to trimming and J lost 5 bases; unmatched junction nucleotides: 9. CDR3 DNA: TGCAGTGCTAGTCCCAGCGGGAGTTTGAACGAGCAGTACTTC. This encodes CSASPSGSLNEQYF.

This chain links TRBV12-3 or TRBV12-4 with TRBJ1-1; D call uncertain. The CDR3 is made up of 12 amino acids. V was trimmed by 2 bases and J by 5 bases, leaving 6 bases between them. The CDR3 sequence is CASSLIQTEAFF. The CDR3 bases are TGTGCCAGCAGTTTAATTCAAACTGAAGCTTTCTTT.

This clonotype was observed at least ten times. The J gene is TRBJ2-7, the V gene TRBV30; the D is unclear. The CDR3 has 11 amino acids. The V end was cut by 8 bases, the J end by 1 base, with 9 bases between. Per the germline V gene, CDR1 is GTSNPN and CDR2 is SVGIG (reference sequence). The CDR3 region is CAGVGSYEQYF. The CDR3 coding sequence is TGTGCCGGTGTGGGGTCCTACGAGCAGTACTTC.

This clonotype was recorded at least ten times. The chain joins TRBV7-9 to TRBJ2-1; 10 bases agree with TRBD1. J lost 7 bases, V lost 0 bases, and 3 bases had no gene match. The CDR3 consists of 15 residues. The V gene's germline CDR1 is SEHNR and CDR2 FQNEAQ (reference sequence). CDR3 loop: CASSLAGQGLNEQFF. The CDR3 nucleotides read TGTGCCAGCAGCTTAGCGGGACAGGGGTTGAATGAGCAGTTCTTC. Full variable domain (outside the CDR3, taken from reference TRBV7-9 and TRBJ2-1): DTGVSQNPRHKITKRGQNVTFRCDPISEHNRLYWYRQTLGQGPEFLTYFQNEAQLEKSRLLSDRFSAERPKGSFSTLEIQRTEQGDSAMYLCASSLAGQGLNEQFFGPGTRLTVL.

The chain has TRBV20-1 and TRBJ2-7, with D perhaps matching TRBD2 (6 bases). V lost 4 bases to trimming and J lost 2 bases, with 21 bases between them. This CDR3 is 16 amino acids long. Looked up from germline, CDR1 is DFQATT and CDR2 is SNEGSKA (reference sequence). This CDR3 reads CSAKVGRDWAPYEQYF. CDR3 bases: TGCAGTGCTAAGGTCGGGCGGGACTGGGCGCCCTACGAGCAGTACTTC.

The chain recombines TRBV4-2 with TRBJ2-5; no reliable D call. The CDR3 has 15 amino acids. The germline gives CDR1 LGHNA, CDR2 YNFKEQ. The V and J ends lost 1 base and 4 bases respectively, with 13 bases between them. Here the CDR3 DNA reads TGTGCCAGCAGCCAAGGCTCGGTCGCCATAGAGACCCAGTACTTC. Its translation is CASSQGSVAIETQYF.

Concerning this clonotype: An end of the junction does not agree with germline; a read error may underlie this. V is TRBV7-7 and J is TRBJ1-1; D gene ambiguous. The CDR3 contains 13 residues. Germline CDR1 SSHAT, CDR2 FNYEAQ (reference sequence). The CDR3 DNA reads as TGTGCTAGCAGCTTCCAGGAAAACACTGAAGCTTTCTTT. Amino acid sequence: CASSFQENTEAFF.

The table lists this clonotype with many counts. This chain joins TRBV20-1 and TRBJ2-7, with D possibly matching TRBD2 (7 bases). Trimming took off 0 bases at V and 6 bases at J, with 15 bases between the two ends. This CDR3 is 14 amino acids long. Germline assignment: CDR1 DFQATT and CDR2 SNEGSKA (reference sequence). The DNA for the CDR3 is TGCAGTGCTAGAGATGGAAGGGGGGGGGTCGAGCAGTACTTC. Translating gives CSARDGRGGVEQYF.